This note documents a single TCR beta chain sequence. Its antigen is not identified. The CDR3 has 15 amino acids. Looked up from germline, CDR1 is SEHNR and CDR2 is FQNEAQ (reference sequence). With 3 bases removed from V and 4 bases from J, the gap between germline ends came to 12 bases. These data belong to a study of cytomegalovirus exposure and HLA in healthy donors. General observations from the study: Later examination showed HLA-associated TCR beta chains had greater clonal expansion than equally common others.

Primers included in the PCR were 60 Vbeta and 13 Jbeta primers. Data came from immunoSEQ multiplex PCR; TCRdb stores just in-frame clones and leaves some out. Among nearly 300,000 clones, about nine tenths were seen once, and the ten largest hold 4%. The origin of this receptor is a man in his forties or fifties in good health and CMV-seropositive. The sequenced sample was PBMCs. The rearrangement uses TRBV7-9 and TRBJ2-2; a weak D match, TRBD2 (5 bases). The CDR3: CASSFLGGGTGELFF. The CDR3 bases are TGTGCCAGCAGCTTCCTAGGAGGAGGCACCGGGGAGCTGTTTTTT.